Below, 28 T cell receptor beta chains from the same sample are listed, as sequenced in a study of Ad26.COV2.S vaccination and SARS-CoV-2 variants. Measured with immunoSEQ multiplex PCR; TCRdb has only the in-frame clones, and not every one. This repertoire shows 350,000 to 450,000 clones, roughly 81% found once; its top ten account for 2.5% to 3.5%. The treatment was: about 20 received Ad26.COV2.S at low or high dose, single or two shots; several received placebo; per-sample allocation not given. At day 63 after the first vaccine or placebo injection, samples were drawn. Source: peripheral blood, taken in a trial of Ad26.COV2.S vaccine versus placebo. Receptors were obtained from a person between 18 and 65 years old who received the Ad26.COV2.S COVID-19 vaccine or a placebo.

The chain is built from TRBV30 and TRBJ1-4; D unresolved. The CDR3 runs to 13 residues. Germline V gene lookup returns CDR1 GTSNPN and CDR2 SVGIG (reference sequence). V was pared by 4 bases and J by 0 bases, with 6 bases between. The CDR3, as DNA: TGTGCCTGGACGGCTGCAACTAATGAAAAACTGTTTTTT. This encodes CAWTAATNEKLFF.

The CDR3 spells CASSYDHQTGSANYGYTF. CDR3 sequence (DNA): TGCGCCAGCAGCTACGACCACCAGACAGGGTCGGCTAACTATGGCTACACCTTC. The rearrangement uses TRBV5-1 and TRBJ1-2; 7 nucleotides line up with TRBD1. The CDR3 spans 18 residues. V lost 3 bases and J lost 0; bases outside the gene matches: 14. Germline lookup yields CDR1 SGHRS and CDR2 YFSETQ.

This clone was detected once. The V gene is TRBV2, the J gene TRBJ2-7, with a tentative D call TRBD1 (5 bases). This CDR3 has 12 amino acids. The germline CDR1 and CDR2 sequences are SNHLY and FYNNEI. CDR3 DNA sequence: TGTGGGGCGAAAAGGGGTGCCTACGAGCAGTACTTC. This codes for CGAKRGAYEQYF.

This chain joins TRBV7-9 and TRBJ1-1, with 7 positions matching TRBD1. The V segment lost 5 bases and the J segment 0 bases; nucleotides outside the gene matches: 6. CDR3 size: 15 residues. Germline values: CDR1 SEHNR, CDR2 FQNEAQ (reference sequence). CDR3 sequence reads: CASSPRQGVNTEAFF. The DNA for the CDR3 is TGTGCCAGCAGCCCAAGACAGGGCGTGAACACTGAAGCTTTCTTT.

The CDR3 bases are TGTGCCAGCAGTTACAAAGGGTACAATCAGCCCCAGCATTTT. Translation gives CASSYKGYNQPQHF. The chain recombines TRBV6-5 with TRBJ1-5; D unclear. Germline V CDR1 and CDR2: MNHEY, SVGAGI. V was cut by 2 bases and J by 3 bases, with 8 bases left in between. There are 14 residues in the CDR3.

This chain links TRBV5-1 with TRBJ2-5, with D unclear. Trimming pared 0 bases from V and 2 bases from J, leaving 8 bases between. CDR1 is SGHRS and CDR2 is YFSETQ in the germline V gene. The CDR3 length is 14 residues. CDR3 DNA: TGCGCCAGCAGCTTGGGGGCGGTACAAGAGACCCAGTACTTC. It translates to CASSLGAVQETQYF. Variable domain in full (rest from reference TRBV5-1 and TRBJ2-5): KAGVTQTPRYLIKTRGQQVTLSCSPISGHRSVSWYQQTPGQGLQFLFEYFSETQRNKGNFPGRFSGRQFSNSRSEMNVSTLELGDSALYLCASSLGAVQETQYFGPGTRLLVL.

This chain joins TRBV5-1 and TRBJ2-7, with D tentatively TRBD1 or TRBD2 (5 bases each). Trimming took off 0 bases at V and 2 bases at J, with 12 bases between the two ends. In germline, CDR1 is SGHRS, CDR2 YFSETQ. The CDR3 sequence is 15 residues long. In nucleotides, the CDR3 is TGCGCCAGCAGCTTGGATGGGGGAATCCCCTACGAGCAGTACTTC. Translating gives CASSLDGGIPYEQYF. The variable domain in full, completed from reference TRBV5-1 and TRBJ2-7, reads KAGVTQTPRYLIKTRGQQVTLSCSPISGHRSVSWYQQTPGQGLQFLFEYFSETQRNKGNFPGRFSGRQFSNSRSEMNVSTLELGDSALYLCASSLDGGIPYEQYFGPGTRLTVT.

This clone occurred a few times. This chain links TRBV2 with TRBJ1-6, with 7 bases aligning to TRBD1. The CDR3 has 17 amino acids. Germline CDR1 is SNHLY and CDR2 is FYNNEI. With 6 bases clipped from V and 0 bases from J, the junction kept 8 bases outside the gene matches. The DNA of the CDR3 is TGTGCCAGCAGCGGCCGGGACAGTAGCTCCTATAATTCACCCCTCCACTTT. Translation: CASSGRDSSSYNSPLHF.

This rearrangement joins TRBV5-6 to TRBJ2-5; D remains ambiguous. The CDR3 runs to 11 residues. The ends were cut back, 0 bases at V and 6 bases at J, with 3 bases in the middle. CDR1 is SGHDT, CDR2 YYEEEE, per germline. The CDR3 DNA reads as TGTGCCAGCAGCTTGGAGAAGACCCAGTACTTC. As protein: CASSLEKTQYF.

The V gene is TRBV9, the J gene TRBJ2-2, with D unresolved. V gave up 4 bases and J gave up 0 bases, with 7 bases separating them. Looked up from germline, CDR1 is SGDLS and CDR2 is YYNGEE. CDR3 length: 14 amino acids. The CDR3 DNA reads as TGTGCCAGCAGCCCTGACCCGAACACCGGGGAGCTGTTTTTT. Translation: CASSPDPNTGELFF.

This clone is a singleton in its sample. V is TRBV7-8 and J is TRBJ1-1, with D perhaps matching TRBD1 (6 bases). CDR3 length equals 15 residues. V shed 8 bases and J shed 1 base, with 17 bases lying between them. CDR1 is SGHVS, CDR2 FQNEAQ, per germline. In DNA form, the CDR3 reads TGTGCCAGCTTAAGGGGGGACATCAGGAACACTGAAGCTTTCTTT. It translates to CASLRGDIRNTEAFF.

The CDR3 nucleotides are TGTGCCACCAGCAAAGGACTAGCGGGAGATGTAGATACGCAGTATTTT. Its translation is CATSKGLAGDVDTQYF. The chain uses TRBV15 and TRBJ2-3; 13 nucleotides align to TRBD2. Per the germline V gene, CDR1 is LNHNV and CDR2 is YYDKDF (reference sequence). CDR3 length equals 16 residues. Trimming at V came to 4 bases and at J to 5 bases, leaving 6 bases not matched to a gene.

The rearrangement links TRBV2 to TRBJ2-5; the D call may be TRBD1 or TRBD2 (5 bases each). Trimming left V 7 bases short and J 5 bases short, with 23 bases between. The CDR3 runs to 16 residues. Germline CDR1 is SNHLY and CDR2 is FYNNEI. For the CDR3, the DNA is TGTGCCAGCAACGCTCCGGGACGCAACATCGCCGAGACCCAGTACTTC. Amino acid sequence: CASNAPGRNIAETQYF.

For the CDR3, the DNA is TGTGCCAGCAGGTACGGACAGGGGGTCTACGAGCAGTACTTC. This gives the protein CASRYGQGVYEQYF. The chain carries TRBV6-5 and TRBJ2-7, with TRBD1 matching 10 bases. The germline V gene encodes CDR1 MNHEY and CDR2 SVGAGI. Germline trimming cut 6 bases from V and 3 bases from J; bases unmatched to any gene: 5. This CDR3 spans 14 amino acids.

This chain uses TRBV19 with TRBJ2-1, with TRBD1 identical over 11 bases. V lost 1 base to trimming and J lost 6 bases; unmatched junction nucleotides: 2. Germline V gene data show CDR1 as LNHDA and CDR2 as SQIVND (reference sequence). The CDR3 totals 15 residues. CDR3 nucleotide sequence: TGTGCCAGTAGTATAGTCGGGACAGGGGGCAATGAGCAGTTCTTC. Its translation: CASSIVGTGGNEQFF. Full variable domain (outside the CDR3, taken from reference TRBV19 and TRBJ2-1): DGGITQSPKYLFRKEGQNVTLSCEQNLNHDAMYWYRQDPGQGLRLIYYSQIVNDFQKGDIAEGYSVSREKKESFPLTVTSAQKNPTAFYLCASSIVGTGGNEQFFGPGTRLTVL.

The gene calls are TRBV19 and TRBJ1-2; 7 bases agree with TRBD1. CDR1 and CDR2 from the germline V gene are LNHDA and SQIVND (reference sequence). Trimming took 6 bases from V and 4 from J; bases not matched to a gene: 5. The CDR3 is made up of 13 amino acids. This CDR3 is CASRSTGTYGYTF. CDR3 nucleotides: TGTGCCAGTAGGTCGACAGGGACCTATGGCTACACCTTC.

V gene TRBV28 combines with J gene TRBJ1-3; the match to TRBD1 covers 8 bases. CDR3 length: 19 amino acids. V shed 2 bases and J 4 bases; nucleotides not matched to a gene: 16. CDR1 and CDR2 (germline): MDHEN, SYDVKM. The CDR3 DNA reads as TGTGCCAGCAGTTTAGTGGGGCCGGGACAGGCCCCGGTGGGAAACACCATATATTTT. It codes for CASSLVGPGQAPVGNTIYF.

The CDR3 nucleotides are TGTGCCAGCAGCCAACACCAAGAGACCCAGTACTTC. Translation: CASSQHQETQYF. The chain carries TRBV14 and TRBJ2-5; D unresolved. Germline CDR1 and CDR2: SGHDN and FVKESK. Deletions cut 2 bases from V and 0 bases from J, with 1 base between. The CDR3 is 12 residues long.

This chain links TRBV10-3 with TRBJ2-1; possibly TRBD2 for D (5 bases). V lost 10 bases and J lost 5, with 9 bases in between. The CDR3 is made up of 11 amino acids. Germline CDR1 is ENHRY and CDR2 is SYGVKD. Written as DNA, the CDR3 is TGTGCCACTGACTACAACAATGAGCAGTTCTTC. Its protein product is CATDYNNEQFF.

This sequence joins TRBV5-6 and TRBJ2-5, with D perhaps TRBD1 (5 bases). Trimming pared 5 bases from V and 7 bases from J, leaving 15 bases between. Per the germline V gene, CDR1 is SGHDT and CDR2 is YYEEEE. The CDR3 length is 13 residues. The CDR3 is CASSWGQFTTQYF. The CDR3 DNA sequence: TGTGCCAGCAGTTGGGGCCAGTTTACGACCCAGTACTTC.

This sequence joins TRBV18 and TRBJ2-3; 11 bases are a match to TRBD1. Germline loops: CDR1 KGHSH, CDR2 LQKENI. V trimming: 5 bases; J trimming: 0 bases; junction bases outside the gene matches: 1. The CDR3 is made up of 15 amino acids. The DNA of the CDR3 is TGTGCCAGCTCAGGACAGGGGGCAAGCACAGATACGCAGTATTTT. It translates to CASSGQGASTDTQYF.

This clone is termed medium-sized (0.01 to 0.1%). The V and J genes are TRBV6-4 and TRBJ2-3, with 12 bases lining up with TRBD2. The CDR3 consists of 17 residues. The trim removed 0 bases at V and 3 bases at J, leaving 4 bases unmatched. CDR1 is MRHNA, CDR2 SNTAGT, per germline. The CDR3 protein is CASSDSSSGGGTDTQYF. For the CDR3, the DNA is TGTGCCAGCAGTGACTCGTCTAGCGGGGGGGGAACAGATACGCAGTATTTT.

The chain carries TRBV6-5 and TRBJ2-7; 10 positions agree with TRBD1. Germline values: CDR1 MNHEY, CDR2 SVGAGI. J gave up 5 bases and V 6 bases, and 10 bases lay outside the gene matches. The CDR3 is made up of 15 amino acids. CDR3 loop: CASRPPTGGGNEQYF. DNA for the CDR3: TGTGCCAGCAGGCCCCCGACAGGGGGCGGGAACGAGCAGTACTTC.

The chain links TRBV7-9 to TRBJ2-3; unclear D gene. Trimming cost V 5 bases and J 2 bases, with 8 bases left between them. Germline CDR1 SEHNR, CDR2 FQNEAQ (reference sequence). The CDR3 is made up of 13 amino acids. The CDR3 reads CASSPTITDTQYF. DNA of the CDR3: TGTGCCAGCAGCCCTACGATCACAGATACGCAGTATTTT.

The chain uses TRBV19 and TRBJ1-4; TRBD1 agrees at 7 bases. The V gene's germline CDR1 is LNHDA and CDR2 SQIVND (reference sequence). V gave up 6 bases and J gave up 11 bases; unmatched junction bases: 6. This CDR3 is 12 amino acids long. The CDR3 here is CASSDRVGKLFF. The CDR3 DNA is TGTGCCAGTAGCGACAGGGTAGGGAAACTGTTTTTT.

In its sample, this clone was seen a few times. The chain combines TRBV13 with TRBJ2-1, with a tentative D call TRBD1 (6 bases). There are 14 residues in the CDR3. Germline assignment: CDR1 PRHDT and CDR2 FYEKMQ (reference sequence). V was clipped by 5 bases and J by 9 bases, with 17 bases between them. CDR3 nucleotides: TGTGCCAGCAGCCTCTTCCGGGGACAAGCTGAGCAGTTCTTC. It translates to CASSLFRGQAEQFF.

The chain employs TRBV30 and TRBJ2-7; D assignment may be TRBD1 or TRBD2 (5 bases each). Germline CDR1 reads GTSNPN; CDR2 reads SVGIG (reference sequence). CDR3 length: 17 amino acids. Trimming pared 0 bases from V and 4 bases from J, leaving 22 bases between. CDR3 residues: CAWSVDGRGPSSYEQYF. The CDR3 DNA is TGTGCCTGGAGTGTAGATGGTCGGGGACCCTCCTCGTACGAGCAGTACTTC.

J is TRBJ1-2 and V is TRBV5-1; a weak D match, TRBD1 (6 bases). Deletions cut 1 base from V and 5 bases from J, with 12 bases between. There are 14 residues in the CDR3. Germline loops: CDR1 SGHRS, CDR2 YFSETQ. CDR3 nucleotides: TGCGCCAGCAGCTTGCTTCCAGGGGAATATGGCTACACCTTC. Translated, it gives CASSLLPGEYGYTF. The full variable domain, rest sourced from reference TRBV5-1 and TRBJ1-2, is KAGVTQTPRYLIKTRGQQVTLSCSPISGHRSVSWYQQTPGQGLQFLFEYFSETQRNKGNFPGRFSGRQFSNSRSEMNVSTLELGDSALYLCASSLLPGEYGYTFGSGTRLTVV.